This is a list of T cell receptor beta chains from one sample in a study of blood T cell repertoires in COVID-19. Here immunoSEQ multiplex PCR was the method, and the copy in TCRdb shows in-frame clones only, minus some. The table records 88,000 or so clones, 82% of them present only once. Specimen: peripheral blood. These receptors were taken from an older man with acute or convalescent COVID-19. Both conserved end residues are part of each CDR3. Fields, in order: J gene, D gene, V gene, clone size, CDR3 protein, CDR3 DNA. D genes are given only for firm matches. The listing skips clone size in some rows; elsewhere it reads once, few, many or a size class.

>TRBJ2-5|-|TRBV7-2|-
CASSLVISGQQETQYF
TGTGCCAGCAGCTTAGTTATTAGCGGCCAACAAGAGACCCAGTACTTC
>TRBJ2-5|TRBD2|TRBV5-6|-
CASSRSGFQETQYF
TGTGCCAGCAGCCGTAGCGGGTTCCAAGAGACCCAGTACTTC
>TRBJ2-2|TRBD1|TRBV4-2|-
CASSFGTGNTGELFF
TGTGCCAGCAGCTTTGGGACAGGGAACACCGGGGAGCTGTTTTTT
>TRBJ2-1|TRBD1|TRBV5-8|-
CASSERDRGLNEQFF
TGTGCCAGCAGCGAACGGGACAGGGGGCTCAATGAGCAGTTCTTC
>TRBJ2-1|TRBD2|TRBV24-1|-
CATSDRLAATYNEQFF
TGTGCCACCAGTGATAGACTAGCGGCAACCTACAATGAGCAGTTCTTC
>TRBJ2-3|-|TRBV9|-
CASSGSQGQGTDTQYF
TGTGCCAGCAGCGGGTCACAGGGTCAGGGCACAGATACGCAGTATTTT
>TRBJ1-2|-|TRBV3-1/TRBV3-2|-
CASSQESRREAHTF
TGTGCCAGCAGCCAAGAATCAAGGCGGGAGGCCCACACCTTC
>TRBJ2-3|-|TRBV19|once
CASSIGVSTDTQYF
TGTGCCAGTAGTATCGGGGTTAGCACAGATACGCAGTATTTT
>TRBJ2-1|-|TRBV5-5|-
CASSPSPWGLTNEQFF
TGTGCCAGCAGCCCCTCTCCATGGGGCCTTACAAATGAGCAGTTCTTC
>TRBJ2-4|-|TRBV27|-
CASSLLGQSSNKLAKNIQYF
TGTGCCAGCAGTTTACTCGGACAGAGTTCCAACAAACTAGCCAAAAACATTCAGTACTTC
>TRBJ1-6|-|TRBV2|-
CASSDQGRNSPLHF
TGTGCCAGCAGTGATCAGGGGCGGAATTCACCCCTCCACTTT
>TRBJ2-2|-|TRBV2|-
CASSESTANTGELFF
TGTGCCAGCAGTGAATCCACAGCGAACACCGGGGAGCTGTTTTTT
>TRBJ2-5|-|TRBV19|once
CASREGWTQYF
TGTGCCAGTAGGGAGGGTTGGACCCAGTACTTC
>TRBJ1-1|-|TRBV30|-
CAWSATGWNTEAFF
TGTGCCTGGAGTGCGACAGGCTGGAACACTGAAGCTTTCTTT
>TRBJ1-2|TRBD1|TRBV6-5|-
CASSSRQGANYGYTF
TGTGCCAGCAGTTCCCGACAGGGGGCGAACTATGGCTACACCTTC
>TRBJ1-1|-|TRBV29-1|-
CSVYRVGTEAFF
TGCAGCGTTTACAGGGTTGGCACTGAAGCTTTCTTT
>TRBJ2-1|TRBD1|TRBV5-1|-
CASSNRDRGLNEQFF
TGCGCCAGCAGCAACCGGGACAGGGGGCTCAATGAGCAGTTCTTC
>TRBJ2-5|TRBD1|TRBV7-8|-
CASSWSRGHGTQYF
TGTGCCAGCAGCTGGTCCAGGGGGCATGGGACCCAGTACTTC
>TRBJ1-1|-|TRBV6-1|few
CASSGFGANLNTEAFF
TGTGCCAGCAGTGGGTTCGGAGCCAACCTGAACACTGAAGCTTTCTTT
>TRBJ2-5|TRBD2|TRBV5-1|-
CASSSIIAGGIKETQYF
TGCGCCAGCAGCTCCATCATAGCGGGGGGGATCAAAGAGACCCAGTACTTC
>TRBJ1-5|-|TRBV5-1|once
CASSLAGDQPQHF
TGCGCCAGCAGCTTGGCCGGGGATCAGCCCCAGCATTTT
>TRBJ1-3|TRBD1|TRBV14|-
CASSQQRQGGNTIYF
TGTGCCAGCAGCCAACAACGACAGGGAGGAAACACCATATATTTT